The table lists the clone carrying this TCR beta chain with a few counts. The table came from immunoSEQ multiplex PCR; TCRdb's copy has only in-frame clones and leaves some out. The profile covers 80,000 to 90,000 clones, with about 94% appearing a single time and approximately 0.25% taken by the ten largest. This specimen belongs to a study of technical replicates of blood from several donors. The receptor was derived from a human donor in good health. Specimen: T cells isolated from PBMCs.

As DNA, the CDR3 is TGTGCCAGCAGTGAAGGACTAGCGGGGAACCAGTACTTC. As protein: CASSEGLAGNQYF. The chain combines TRBV2 with TRBJ2-7; TRBD2 aligns across 11 bases. V dropped 1 base and J dropped 10; count of bases not matched to a gene: 3. CDR1 is SNHLY, CDR2 FYNNEI, per germline. The CDR3 runs to 13 residues.